The 18 T cell receptor beta chains reported below all come from one sample, sequenced in a study of T cells in Graves' hyperthyroidism and ophthalmopathy. Amplified TCR beta CDR3 regions came from RNA transcripts. The HTBI primer set drove a first-round RT-PCR of the TCR CDR3. TCRdb reprocessed the multiplex PCR reads with MiXCR, giving one entry per CDR3 protein. The sample lists fewer than 750,000 distinct CDR3 sequences, roughly 15% occurring once. The material sequenced was blood. These receptor sequences come from a woman aged 45-65 years with Graves' ophthalmopathy.

At least ten counts were recorded for this clonotype. J is TRBJ2-7 and V is TRBV30, with D perhaps matching TRBD2 (6 bases). The germline V and J ends were trimmed by 1 base and 2 bases, with 12 bases remaining between them. There are 14 residues in the CDR3. Germline V gene sequence: CDR1 GTSNPN, CDR2 SVGIG (reference sequence). Here the CDR3 DNA reads TGTGCCTGGAGTGGGCTAGCGCCCCCCTACGAGCAGTACTTC. Amino acids: CAWSGLAPPYEQYF.

As concerns this clonotype: Being one base from a much bigger clone, this may be a read error. This chain links TRBV3-1 with TRBJ2-1; D uncertain. Germline assignment: CDR1 LGHDT and CDR2 YNNKEL (reference sequence). The CDR3 runs to 12 residues. CDR3 residues: CASSFNPNEQLF. The CDR3 bases are TGTGCCAGCAGCTTCAACCCCAATGAGCAGCTCTTC.

Many counts were recorded for this clonotype. V gene TRBV29-1 combines with J gene TRBJ2-7; D gene uncertain. Deletions cut 4 bases from V and 2 bases from J, with 12 bases between. Germline assignment: CDR1 SQVTM and CDR2 ANQGSEA. This CDR3 region has 13 residues. CDR3 amino acids: CSVGRGITYEQYF. Written as DNA, the CDR3 is TGCAGCGTTGGGCGCGGAATTACCTACGAGCAGTACTTC.

This clonotype was recorded many times. V and J are TRBV28 and TRBJ1-2; a possible D gene is TRBD1 (6 bases). From germline, CDR1 is MDHEN and CDR2 SYDVKM. The germline V and J ends were trimmed by 2 bases and 8 bases, with 15 bases remaining between them. CDR3 length equals 14 residues. The CDR3 protein is CASSLIRGARGYTF. The CDR3 nucleotides are TGTGCCAGCAGTTTAATACGGGGGGCGCGAGGCTACACCTTC.

The chain links TRBV6-2 or TRBV6-3 to TRBJ2-2, with TRBD2 identical over 7 bases. The CDR3 length is 18 residues. V lost 6 bases and J lost 0; bases outside the gene matches: 13. Per germline, CDR1 MNHEY and CDR2 SVGEGT. This CDR3 is CASRPKPSGEANTGELFF. The CDR3 nucleotides are TGTGCCAGCAGGCCGAAGCCTAGCGGAGAGGCGAACACCGGGGAGCTGTTTTTT.

The sample holds many counts of this clonotype. The V gene is TRBV12-3 or TRBV12-4, the J gene TRBJ2-3; 9 positions agree with TRBD1. CDR3 length: 14 residues. Trimming removed 6 bases from V and 5 bases from J; junction bases left unmatched: 6. Written as DNA, the CDR3 is TGTGCCAGCAGACTGGACAGGGGTGGAGATACGCAGTATTTT. Its translation is CASRLDRGGDTQYF.

The J gene is TRBJ1-2, the V gene TRBV4-3; tentative D call: TRBD1 (5 bases). This CDR3 is built from 15 residues. The V gene's germline CDR1 is LGHNA and CDR2 YSLEER. The germline V and J ends were trimmed by 4 bases and 2 bases, with 14 bases remaining between them. The CDR3 is CASSRDLRQNYGYTF. CDR3 bases: TGCGCCAGCAGCCGAGACCTTCGACAGAACTATGGCTACACCTTC.

This clonotype was picked up a small number of times. The V call is TRBV5-4, the J call TRBJ2-5, with D perhaps TRBD2 (7 bases). The CDR3 has 17 residues. Germline values: CDR1 SGHNT, CDR2 YYREEE (reference sequence). V was trimmed by 0 bases and J by 2 bases, leaving 17 bases between them. CDR3 region: CASSLAGGRGAQETQYF. CDR3 DNA: TGTGCCAGCAGCTTGGCCGGCGGTCGGGGGGCGCAAGAGACCCAGTACTTC.

The sample holds many counts of this clonotype. The rearrangement joins TRBV12-3 or TRBV12-4 to TRBJ2-1; weak D call: TRBD1 (5 bases). The CDR3 has 17 residues. Deletions cut 3 bases from V and 1 base from J, with 16 bases between. DNA of the CDR3: TGTGCCAGCAGTTTTCATTCAGGGCCCCTTTCCTACAATGAGCAGTTCTTC. It codes for CASSFHSGPLSYNEQFF.

This clonotype was found many times. V and J are TRBV10-3 and TRBJ2-7, with 10 nucleotides matching TRBD2. The V segment lost 6 bases and the J segment 3 bases; nucleotides outside the gene matches: 5. Looked up from germline, CDR1 is ENHRY and CDR2 is SYGVKD. CDR3 length: 14 amino acids. CDR3 bases: TGTGCCATCAGGGAATCTAGCGGGAGCTACGAGCAGTACTTC. This gives the protein CAIRESSGSYEQYF.

This clonotype was seen only a few times. The chain has TRBV27 and TRBJ2-3, with 9 nucleotides matching TRBD2. Germline values: CDR1 MNHEY, CDR2 SMNVEV (reference sequence). The V segment lost 2 bases and the J segment 1 base; nucleotides outside the gene matches: 4. This CDR3 has 16 residues. The CDR3: CASSLAGTSRTDTQYF. The CDR3 nucleotides are TGTGCCAGCAGTTTAGCCGGGACTAGCCGCACAGATACGCAGTATTTT.

CDR3 protein: CASSSIITQEYYGYTF. Written as DNA, the CDR3 is TGTGCCAGCAGTTCAATCATAACTCAGGAGTACTATGGCTACACCTTC. V gene TRBV5-5 combines with J gene TRBJ1-2; D call uncertain. CDR3 length: 16 amino acids. Germline lookup yields CDR1 SGHKS and CDR2 YYEKEE (reference sequence). Deletions cut 5 bases from V and 3 bases from J, with 20 bases between.

This clonotype was seen many times. J is TRBJ2-1 and V is TRBV5-1; D not certain. CDR3 length: 14 amino acids. The germline CDR1 and CDR2 sequences are SGHRS and YFSETQ. V was trimmed by 0 bases and J by 0 bases, leaving 4 bases between them. DNA for the CDR3: TGCGCCAGCAGCTTGGGGATCTCCTACAATGAGCAGTTCTTC. Its translation: CASSLGISYNEQFF.

In this sample, this clonotype turned up many times. V usage is TRBV30 and J usage is TRBJ2-7; TRBD2 aligns across 15 bases. The CDR3 is made up of 14 amino acids. Germline CDR1 reads GTSNPN; CDR2 reads SVGIG (reference sequence). Unmatched junction bases numbered 5, after V lost 4 bases and J lost 7 bases. The CDR3 DNA sequence: TGTGCCTGGACCCGGACTAGCGGGGGGGCGGAGCAGTACTTC. This encodes CAWTRTSGGAEQYF.

This clonotype was counted at least ten times. The rearrangement joins TRBV11-2 to TRBJ2-7, with 8 nucleotides matching TRBD2. Germline trimming cut 5 bases from V and 5 bases from J; bases unmatched to any gene: 8. This CDR3 has 14 residues. Germline V gene data show CDR1 as SGHAT and CDR2 as FQNNGV. The CDR3 sequence: CASSLTFSGNEQYF. The CDR3 coding sequence is TGTGCCAGCAGCCTCACATTTAGCGGGAACGAGCAGTACTTC.

This clonotype was counted between two and nine times. V is TRBV7-8 and J is TRBJ1-5; weak D call: TRBD1 (6 bases). Germline-derived CDR1 and CDR2 are SGHVS and FQNEAQ. Trimming removed 3 bases from V and 0 bases from J, with 15 bases in between. This CDR3 contains 17 residues. CDR3 DNA sequence: TGTGCCAGCAGCTTCACCCGACAGGTGTATAGCAATCAGCCCCAGCATTTT. Residues: CASSFTRQVYSNQPQHF.

This clonotype was counted many times. The V and J genes are TRBV20-1 and TRBJ2-1; 12 bases align to TRBD2. Germline trimming cut 5 bases from V and 7 bases from J; bases unmatched to any gene: 9. This CDR3 contains 15 residues. The germline V gene encodes CDR1 DFQATT and CDR2 SNEGSKA (reference sequence). The CDR3 region is CSADRLAGGINEQFF. The CDR3, as DNA: TGCAGTGCTGACCGGCTAGCGGGAGGGATTAATGAGCAGTTCTTC.

This clonotype was observed many times. This rearrangement joins TRBV2 to TRBJ2-2; perhaps TRBD1 as D (6 bases). V lost 5 bases and J lost 0, with 13 bases in between. This CDR3 is built from 16 residues. The germline V gene has CDR1 SNHLY and CDR2 FYNNEI. CDR3 in DNA: TGTGCCAGCAGTCCCCGACAGGTTTCGAACACCGGGGAGCTGTTTTTT. It is translated as CASSPRQVSNTGELFF.